This T cell receptor (beta chain) was recorded in a study of blood T cell repertoires in COVID-19. Germline assignment: CDR1 MRHNA and CDR2 SNTAGT. Germline trimming cut 3 bases from V and 4 bases from J; bases unmatched to any gene: 2. CDR3 size: 15 residues. This clone turned up a few times. Produced via immunoSEQ multiplex PCR; TCRdb's table is partial and in-frame only. The data show approximately 150,000 clones, with 81% seen just once and about 5% held by the top ten. Specimen: PBMCs or T cells enriched from blood (not recorded which). The chain joins TRBV6-4 to TRBJ2-1; 11 bases align to TRBD2. The TCR sequence derives from a middle-aged woman with acute COVID-19. In DNA form, the CDR3 reads TGTGCCAGCAGTGATATAGCGGGAGGGTACAATGAGCAGTTCTTC. The encoded protein is CASSDIAGGYNEQFF.